One sample yielded the 3 T cell receptor beta chains listed below, sequenced in a study of T cell repertoires in cytomegalovirus infection. TCRdb re-called the reads with MiXCR, one entry per CDR3 protein. The sample has about 60,000 distinct CDR3 sequences, about 33% seen once; the top ten hold 65% to 80%. Which antigens these TCRs recognize remains unknown. The specimen was PBMCs, sequenced either directly or after in vitro stimulation (not recorded which). Source of these receptors: a human donor in good health (CMV status not recorded). Some clones in this sample may be carry-over from other donors' samples.

The chain is built from TRBV7-6 and TRBJ2-3; no reliable D call. V was trimmed by 4 bases and J by 1 base, leaving 9 bases between them. The CDR3 has 14 residues. Germline V gene lookup returns CDR1 SGHVS and CDR2 FNYEAQ. CDR3 amino acids: CASSSGGGTDTQYF. For the CDR3, the DNA is TGTGCCAGCAGCTCCGGCGGAGGCACAGATACGCAGTATTTT.

J is TRBJ2-1 and V is TRBV20-1, with 10 bases that match TRBD2. Trimming cost V 6 bases and J 2 bases; bases outside gene matches: 10. From germline, CDR1 is DFQATT and CDR2 SNEGSKA (reference sequence). The CDR3 is made up of 16 amino acids. CDR3 sequence: CSAQTQRGGPYNEQFF. The CDR3 DNA sequence: TGCAGTGCCCAGACCCAGCGGGGGGGCCCCTACAATGAGCAGTTCTTC.

This clonotype was counted at least ten times. The chain carries TRBV7-2 and TRBJ1-2, with D perhaps TRBD1 (5 bases). V was shortened by 0 bases and J by 5 bases, with 13 bases between the two germline ends. CDR1 is SGHTA, CDR2 FQGNSA, per germline. The length of the CDR3 is 15 residues. The CDR3 loop reads CASSLAKGTLYGYTF. The CDR3 DNA sequence: TGTGCCAGCAGCTTAGCGAAGGGGACCCTTTATGGCTACACCTTC.